The next 2 T cell receptor beta chains were all read from a single sample in a study of blood T cell repertoires in COVID-19 (dated by TCRdb to 2018 to 2020). The library was produced with the immunoSEQ multiplex PCR assay. TCRdb retrieved this table from immuneACCESS and kept in-frame rearrangements only. Not all clones are present; in checked studies, unresolved V genes account for under half, and no reason is known for the remainder. This sample has about 250,000 clones in its table, and 75% to 85% of those were observed once. The ten largest clonotypes hold roughly 4.7% of the sample. The sequencing sample was made of peripheral blood. These TCRs come from a woman between 70 and 85 years old with acute or convalescent COVID-19.

The chain employs TRBV10-1 and TRBJ1-6; unclear D gene. Deletions cut 6 bases from V and 7 bases from J, with 10 bases between. Germline CDR1 reads WNHNN; CDR2 reads SYGVQD (reference sequence). The CDR3 sequence is 13 residues long. CDR3 residues: CASSEQWNSPLHF. CDR3 in DNA: TGCGCCAGCAGCGAACAATGGAATTCACCCCTCCACTTT.

This chain connects TRBV19 to TRBJ2-2; 11 bases match TRBD2. V shed 4 bases, J shed 6 bases, and the junction held 4 bases outside the gene matches. Looked up from germline, CDR1 is LNHDA and CDR2 is SQIVND (reference sequence). This CDR3 spans 15 amino acids. CDR3 nucleotide sequence: TGTGCCAGTAGTACCTTAGCGGGGGGGCCCGGGGAGCTGTTTTTT. The encoded protein is CASSTLAGGPGELFF.